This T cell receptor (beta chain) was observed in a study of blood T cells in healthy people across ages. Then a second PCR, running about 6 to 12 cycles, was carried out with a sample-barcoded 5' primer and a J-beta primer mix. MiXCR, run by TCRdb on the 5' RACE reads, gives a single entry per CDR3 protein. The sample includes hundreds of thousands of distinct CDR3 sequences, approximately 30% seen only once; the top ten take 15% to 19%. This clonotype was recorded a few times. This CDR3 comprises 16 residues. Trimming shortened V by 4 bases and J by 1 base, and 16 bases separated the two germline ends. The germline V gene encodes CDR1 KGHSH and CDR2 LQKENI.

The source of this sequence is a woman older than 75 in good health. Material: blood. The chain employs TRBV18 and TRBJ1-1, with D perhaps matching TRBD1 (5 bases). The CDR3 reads CASSHNRGRPNTEAFF. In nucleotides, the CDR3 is TGTGCCAGCTCACACAACCGGGGCAGGCCGAACACTGAAGCTTTCTTT.